Below, one T cell receptor (beta chain) is given with its context. This receptor's antigen is unknown. Base qualities were left out, and no much larger clone turns up one base away. This sample is part of a study of T cell changes during pregnancy in multiple sclerosis (dated by TCRdb to about 2019). Notes on the research overall: The study examined how the T cell repertoire changed over the course of pregnancy in women with multiple sclerosis.

V lost 1 base and J lost 7 bases; the stretch between them is 13 bases long. Via the germline V gene (reference sequence), CDR1 is LNHDA and CDR2 SQIVND. Measured from the cysteine to the phenylalanine, the CDR3 is 14 residues long. Just CDR3 DNA is preserved here, 42 bases in frame from base 1. The receptor library was made with the immunoSEQ multiplex PCR assay. Imported from immuneACCESS, the table was reduced by TCRdb to in-frame sequences with V and J called. These copies leave out some clones; in studies compared against another copy, an unresolved V gene accounts for under half, and the cause of the remainder is not known. This sample holds 45,000 to 50,000 clones; 91% were observed only once. Jointly, the top ten make up under 9.5% of the sample.

The TCR comes from a female donor with multiple sclerosis, enrolled in a pregnancy study. The rearrangement combines TRBV19 with TRBJ1-2; the D gene cannot be resolved reliably. The starting material was CD8+ T cells from peripheral blood mononuclear cells, obtained after pregnancy. The CDR3 region has the sequence CASSIVDGGAGYTF. The DNA is as follows: TGTGCCAGTAGTATAGTGGATGGTGGAGCTGGCTACACCTTC. The CDR3, completed at both ends by the reference TRBV19 and TRBJ1-2 genes, gives the full variable domain DGGITQSPKYLFRKEGQNVTLSCEQNLNHDAMYWYRQDPGQGLRLIYYSQIVNDFQKGDIAEGYSVSREKKESFPLTVTSAQKNPTAFYLCASSIVDGGAGYTFGSGTRLTVV.